The T cell receptor (beta chain) under discussion was sequenced for a study of blood T cell repertoires in COVID-19. Background on the study: PBMCs, B-cell-depleted T cells, or T cells provided the cDNA or gDNA that made up the material.

Generated by immunoSEQ multiplex PCR, the TCRdb table keeps only in-frame clones and is missing some. The data contain approximately 60,000 clones, 70% to 90% of them singletons. The V end was cut by 8 bases, the J end by 0 bases, with 14 bases between. Germline-derived CDR1 and CDR2 are LNHDA and SQIVND (reference sequence). The CDR3 spans 15 residues. This chain uses TRBV19 with TRBJ1-3; D perhaps matches TRBD1 (5 bases). The source is a man aged 50 to 60 with active COVID-19. Sequences were obtained from peripheral blood. The CDR3 DNA reads as TGTGCCAGTGTAGATGGACAAGTCTCTGGAAACACCATATATTTT. Translating it yields CASVDGQVSGNTIYF. The variable domain in full, completed from reference TRBV19 and TRBJ1-3, reads DGGITQSPKYLFRKEGQNVTLSCEQNLNHDAMYWYRQDPGQGLRLIYYSQIVNDFQKGDIAEGYSVSREKKESFPLTVTSAQKNPTAFYLCASVDGQVSGNTIYFGEGSWLTVV.